This TCR beta chain was identified in a study of blood T cell repertoires in COVID-19. Study-level background: T cells, B-cell-depleted T cells, or PBMCs supplied cDNA or gDNA.

Measured with immunoSEQ multiplex PCR; TCRdb has only the in-frame clones, and not every one. The repertoire holds some 330,000 clones, with about four fifths as singletons. There are 14 residues in the CDR3. With 3 bases removed from V and 2 bases from J, the gap between germline ends came to 10 bases. Looked up from germline, CDR1 is MNHEY and CDR2 is SMNVEV (reference sequence). The chain employs TRBV27 and TRBJ1-2, with D perhaps TRBD1 (6 bases). The material sequenced was PBMCs or T cells enriched from blood (not recorded which). This TCR was sampled from a woman between 45 and 60 years old who had recovered from COVID-19. The CDR3 DNA follows: TGTGCCAGCAGTTTTGGGGGGGCGAACTATGGCTACACCTTC. Its protein is CASSFGGANYGYTF.